This TCR beta chain was sequenced in a study of T cells in Graves' hyperthyroidism and ophthalmopathy. Blood was sampled at initial diagnosis of hyperthyroidism, prior to onset of any ophthalmopathy symptoms. Amplification of TCR beta CDR3 regions used RNA as the template. First-round RT-PCR targeting the TCR CDR3 was performed with the HTBI primer set. TCRdb analysed the multiplex PCR reads with MiXCR anew, one entry per CDR3 protein. The profile shows about 160,000 distinct CDR3 sequences, 8% to 9.5% of them singletons. The V end lost 6 bases, the J end lost 1 base, and 12 bases lay between the germline ends. Per germline, CDR1 MGHRA and CDR2 YSYEKL. This CDR3 contains 15 residues.

Sequenced input: blood. The gene calls are TRBV4-1 and TRBJ2-2; no definite D call. The sequence derives from a woman aged 18-29 years with Graves' hyperthyroidism that later progressed to Graves' ophthalmopathy. In nucleotides, the CDR3 is TGCGCCAGCAGGAGGTGGGAAAAGAACACCGGGGAGCTGTTTTTT. Protein product: CASRRWEKNTGELFF.